Only one count was recorded for the clone carrying this TCR beta chain. Per the germline V gene, CDR1 is SGDLS and CDR2 is YYNGEE. V lost 4 bases and J 0 bases, leaving 9 bases between the germline ends. The CDR3 spans 14 residues. These data are taken from a study of cytomegalovirus exposure and HLA in healthy donors. Here immunoSEQ multiplex PCR was the method, and the copy in TCRdb shows in-frame clones only, minus some. Of around 190,000 clones listed, about nine tenths are singletons. The sample consisted of PBMCs. The receptor's source is a man aged 25-40 years in good health and CMV-seropositive. The rearrangement joins TRBV9 to TRBJ2-3; possible D gene TRBD2, 6 bases. The CDR3 loop is CASSRAGSTDTQYF. The CDR3 coding sequence is TGTGCCAGCAGCCGGGCGGGGAGCACAGATACGCAGTATTTT.